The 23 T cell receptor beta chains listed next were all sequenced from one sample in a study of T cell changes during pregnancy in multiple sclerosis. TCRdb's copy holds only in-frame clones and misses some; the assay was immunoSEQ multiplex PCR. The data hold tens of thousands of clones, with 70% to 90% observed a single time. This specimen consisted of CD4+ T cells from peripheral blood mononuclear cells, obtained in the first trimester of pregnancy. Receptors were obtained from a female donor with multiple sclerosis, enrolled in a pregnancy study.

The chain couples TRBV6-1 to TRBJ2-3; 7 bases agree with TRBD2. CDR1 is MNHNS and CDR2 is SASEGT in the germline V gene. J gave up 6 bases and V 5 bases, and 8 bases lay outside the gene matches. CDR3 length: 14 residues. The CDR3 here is CASSIAGVRDTQYF. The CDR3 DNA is TGTGCCAGCAGTATTGCGGGAGTTCGGGATACGCAGTATTTT.

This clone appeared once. The CDR3 is CASSETGGVNQPQHF. CDR3 in DNA: TGTGCCAGCAGTGAGACAGGGGGTGTCAATCAGCCCCAGCATTTT. The V and J genes are TRBV6-4 and TRBJ1-5; 9 bases agree with TRBD1. The CDR3 extends over 15 amino acids. J was trimmed by 3 bases and V by 3 bases; bases with no gene match: 3. The germline V gene encodes CDR1 MRHNA and CDR2 SNTAGT.

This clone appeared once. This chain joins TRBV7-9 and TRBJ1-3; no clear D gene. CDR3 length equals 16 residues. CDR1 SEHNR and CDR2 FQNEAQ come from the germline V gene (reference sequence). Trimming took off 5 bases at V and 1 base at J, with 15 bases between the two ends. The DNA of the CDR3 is TGTGCCAGCAGCCTACCGCGCCGGGGTTCTGGAAACACCATATATTTT. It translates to CASSLPRRGSGNTIYF.

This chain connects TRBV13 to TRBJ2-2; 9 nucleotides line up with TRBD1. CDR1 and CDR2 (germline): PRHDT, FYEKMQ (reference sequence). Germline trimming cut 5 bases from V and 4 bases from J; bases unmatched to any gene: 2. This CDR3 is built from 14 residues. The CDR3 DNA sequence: TGTGCCAGCAGCAAGACAGGGGGCACCGGGGAGCTGTTTTTT. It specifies CASSKTGGTGELFF.

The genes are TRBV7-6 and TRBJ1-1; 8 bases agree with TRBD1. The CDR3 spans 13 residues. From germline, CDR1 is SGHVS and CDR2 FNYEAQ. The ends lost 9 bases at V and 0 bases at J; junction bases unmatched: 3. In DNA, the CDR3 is TGTGCCAGTGGACAGGGCGTGAACACTGAAGCTTTCTTT. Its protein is CASGQGVNTEAFF.

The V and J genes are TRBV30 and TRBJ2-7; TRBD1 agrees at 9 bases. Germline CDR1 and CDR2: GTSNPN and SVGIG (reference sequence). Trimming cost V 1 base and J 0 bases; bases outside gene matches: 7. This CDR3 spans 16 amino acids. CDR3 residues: CAWSGLRDRDSYEQYF. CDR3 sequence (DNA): TGTGCCTGGAGTGGCCTCCGGGACAGGGACTCCTACGAGCAGTACTTC.

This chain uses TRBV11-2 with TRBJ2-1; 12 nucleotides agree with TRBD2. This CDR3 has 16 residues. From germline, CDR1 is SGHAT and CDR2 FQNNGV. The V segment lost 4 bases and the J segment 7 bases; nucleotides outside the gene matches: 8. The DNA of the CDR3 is TGTGCCAGCAGCTCCAATCTAGCGGGAGGGCAGAATGAGCAGTTCTTC. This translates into CASSSNLAGGQNEQFF.

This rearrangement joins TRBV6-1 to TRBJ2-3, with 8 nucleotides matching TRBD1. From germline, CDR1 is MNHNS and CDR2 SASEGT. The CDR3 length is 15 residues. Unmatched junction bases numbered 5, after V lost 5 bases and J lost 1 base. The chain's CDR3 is CASSKTGARTDTQYF. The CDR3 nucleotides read TGTGCCAGCAGTAAGACAGGGGCCCGCACAGATACGCAGTATTTT.

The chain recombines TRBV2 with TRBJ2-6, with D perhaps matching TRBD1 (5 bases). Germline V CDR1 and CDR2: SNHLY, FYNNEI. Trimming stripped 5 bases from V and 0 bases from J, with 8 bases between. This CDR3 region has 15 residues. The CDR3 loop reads CASSYRNSGANVLTF. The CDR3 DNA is TGTGCCAGCAGTTACAGGAACTCTGGGGCCAACGTCCTGACTTTC.

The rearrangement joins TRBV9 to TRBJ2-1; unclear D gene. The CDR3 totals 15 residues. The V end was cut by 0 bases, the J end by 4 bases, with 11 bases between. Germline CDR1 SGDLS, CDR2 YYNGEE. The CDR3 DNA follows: TGTGCCAGCAGCGTAGGAGGAGCGTTATACAATGAGCAGTTCTTC. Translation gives CASSVGGALYNEQFF.

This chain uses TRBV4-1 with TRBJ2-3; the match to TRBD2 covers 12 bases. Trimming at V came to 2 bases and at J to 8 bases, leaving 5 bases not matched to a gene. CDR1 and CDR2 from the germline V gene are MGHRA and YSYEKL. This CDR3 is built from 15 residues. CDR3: CASSQLAGGEGTQYF. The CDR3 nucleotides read TGCGCCAGCAGCCAACTAGCGGGAGGGGAGGGTACGCAGTATTTT.

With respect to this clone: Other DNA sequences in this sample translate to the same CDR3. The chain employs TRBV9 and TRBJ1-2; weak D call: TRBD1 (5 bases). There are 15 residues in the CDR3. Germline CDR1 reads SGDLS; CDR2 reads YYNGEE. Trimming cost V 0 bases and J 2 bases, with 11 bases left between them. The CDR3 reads CASSVAPRGNYGYTF. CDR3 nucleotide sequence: TGTGCCAGCAGCGTAGCTCCTCGGGGGAACTATGGCTACACCTTC.

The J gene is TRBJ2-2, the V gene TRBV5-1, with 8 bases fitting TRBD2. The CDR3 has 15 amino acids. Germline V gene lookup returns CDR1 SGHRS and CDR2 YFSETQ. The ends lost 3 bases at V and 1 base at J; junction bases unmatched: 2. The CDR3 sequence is CASSSSGRNTGELFF. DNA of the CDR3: TGCGCCAGCAGCTCCAGCGGGAGGAACACCGGGGAGCTGTTTTTT.

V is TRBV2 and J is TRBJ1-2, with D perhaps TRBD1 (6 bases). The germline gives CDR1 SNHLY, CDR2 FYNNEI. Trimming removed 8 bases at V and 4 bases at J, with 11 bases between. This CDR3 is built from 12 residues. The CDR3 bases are TGTGCCAGCCGCCGGGACACCTATGGCTACACCTTC. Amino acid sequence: CASRRDTYGYTF.

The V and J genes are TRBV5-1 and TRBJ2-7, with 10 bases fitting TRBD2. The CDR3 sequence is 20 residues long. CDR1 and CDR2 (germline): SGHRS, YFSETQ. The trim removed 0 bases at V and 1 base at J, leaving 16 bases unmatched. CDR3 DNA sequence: TGCGCCAGCAGCTTGGACGGGCTGGGAGGTAGCGGGAGGTTATCCTACGAGCAGTACTTC. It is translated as CASSLDGLGGSGRLSYEQYF.

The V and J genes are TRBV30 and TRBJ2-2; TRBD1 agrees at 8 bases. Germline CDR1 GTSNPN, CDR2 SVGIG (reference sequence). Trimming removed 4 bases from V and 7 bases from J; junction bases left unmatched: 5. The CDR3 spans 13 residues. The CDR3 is CAWTRQGFGELFF. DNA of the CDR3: TGTGCCTGGACCCGACAGGGGTTCGGGGAGCTGTTTTTT. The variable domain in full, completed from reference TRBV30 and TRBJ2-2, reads SQTIHQWPATLVQPVGSPLSLECTVEGTSNPNLYWYRQAAGRGLQLLFYSVGIGQISSEVPQNLSASRPQDRQFILSSKKLLLSDSGFYLCAWTRQGFGELFFGEGSRLTVL.

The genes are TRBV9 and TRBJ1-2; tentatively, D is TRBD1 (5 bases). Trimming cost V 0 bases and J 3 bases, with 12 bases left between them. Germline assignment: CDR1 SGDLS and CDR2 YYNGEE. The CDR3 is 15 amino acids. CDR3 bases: TGTGCCAGCAGCGTAGAGGCAGGGTGGGACTATGGCTACACCTTC. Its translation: CASSVEAGWDYGYTF. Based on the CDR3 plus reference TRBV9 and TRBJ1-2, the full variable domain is DSGVTQTPKHLITATGQRVTLRCSPRSGDLSVYWYQQSLDQGLQFLIQYYNGEERAKGNILERFSAQQFPDLHSELNLSSLELGDSALYFCASSVEAGWDYGYTFGSGTRLTVV.

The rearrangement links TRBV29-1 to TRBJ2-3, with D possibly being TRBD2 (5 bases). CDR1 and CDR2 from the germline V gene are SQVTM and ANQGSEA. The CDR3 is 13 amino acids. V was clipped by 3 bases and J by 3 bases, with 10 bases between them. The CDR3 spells CSVDILETDTQYF. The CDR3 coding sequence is TGCAGCGTTGACATACTAGAGACAGATACGCAGTATTTT.

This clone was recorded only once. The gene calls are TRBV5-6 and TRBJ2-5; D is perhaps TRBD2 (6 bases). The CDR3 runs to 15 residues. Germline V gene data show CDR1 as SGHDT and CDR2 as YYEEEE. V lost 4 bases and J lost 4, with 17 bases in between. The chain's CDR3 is CASSLRLLGGETQYF. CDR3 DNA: TGTGCCAGCAGCCTACGCCTGTTGGGGGGAGAGACCCAGTACTTC.

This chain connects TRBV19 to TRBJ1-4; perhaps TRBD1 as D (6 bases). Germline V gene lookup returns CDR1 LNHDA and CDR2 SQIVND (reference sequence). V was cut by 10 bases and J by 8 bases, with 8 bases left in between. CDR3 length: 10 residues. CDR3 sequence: CATRGEKLFF. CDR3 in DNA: TGTGCCACCAGGGGAGAAAAACTGTTTTTT.

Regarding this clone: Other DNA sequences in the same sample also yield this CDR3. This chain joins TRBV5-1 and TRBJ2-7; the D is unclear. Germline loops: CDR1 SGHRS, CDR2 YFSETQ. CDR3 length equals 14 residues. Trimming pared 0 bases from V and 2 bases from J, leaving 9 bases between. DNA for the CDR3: TGCGCCAGCAGCTTGGTCGTCTCCCCCTACGAGCAGTACTTC. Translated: CASSLVVSPYEQYF. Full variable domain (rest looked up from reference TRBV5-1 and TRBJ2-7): KAGVTQTPRYLIKTRGQQVTLSCSPISGHRSVSWYQQTPGQGLQFLFEYFSETQRNKGNFPGRFSGRQFSNSRSEMNVSTLELGDSALYLCASSLVVSPYEQYFGPGTRLTVT.

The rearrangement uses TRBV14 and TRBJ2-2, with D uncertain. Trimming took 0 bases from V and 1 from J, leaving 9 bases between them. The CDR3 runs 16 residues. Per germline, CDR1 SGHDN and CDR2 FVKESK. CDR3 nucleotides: TGTGCCAGCAGCCAAGATTTGCCAGGGAACACCGGGGAGCTGTTTTTT. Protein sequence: CASSQDLPGNTGELFF.

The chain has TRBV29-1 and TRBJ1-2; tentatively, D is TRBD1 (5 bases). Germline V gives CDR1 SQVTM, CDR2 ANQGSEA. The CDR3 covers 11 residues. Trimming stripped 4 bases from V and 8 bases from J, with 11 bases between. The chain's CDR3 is CSVGGAGGYTF. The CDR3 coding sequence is TGCAGCGTTGGAGGGGCGGGAGGCTACACCTTC.